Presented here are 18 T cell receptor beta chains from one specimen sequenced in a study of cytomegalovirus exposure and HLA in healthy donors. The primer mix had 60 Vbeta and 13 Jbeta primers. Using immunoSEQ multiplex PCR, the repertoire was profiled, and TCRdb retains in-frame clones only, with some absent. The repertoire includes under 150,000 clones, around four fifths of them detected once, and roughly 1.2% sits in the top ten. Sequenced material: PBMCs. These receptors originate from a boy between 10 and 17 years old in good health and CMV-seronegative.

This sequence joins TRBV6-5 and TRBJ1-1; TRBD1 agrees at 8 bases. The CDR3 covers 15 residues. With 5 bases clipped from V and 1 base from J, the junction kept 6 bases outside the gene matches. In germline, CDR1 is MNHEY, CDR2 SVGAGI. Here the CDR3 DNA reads TGTGCCAGCAGTAAGGGGGACAGGCGGAACACTGAAGCTTTCTTT. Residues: CASSKGDRRNTEAFF.

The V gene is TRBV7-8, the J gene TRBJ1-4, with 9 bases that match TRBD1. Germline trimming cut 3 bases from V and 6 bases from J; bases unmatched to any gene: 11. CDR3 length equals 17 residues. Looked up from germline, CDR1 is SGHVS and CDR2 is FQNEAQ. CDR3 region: CASSFRVGTGIDEKLFF. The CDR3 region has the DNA TGTGCCAGCAGCTTTCGGGTTGGGACAGGGATAGATGAAAAACTGTTTTTT.

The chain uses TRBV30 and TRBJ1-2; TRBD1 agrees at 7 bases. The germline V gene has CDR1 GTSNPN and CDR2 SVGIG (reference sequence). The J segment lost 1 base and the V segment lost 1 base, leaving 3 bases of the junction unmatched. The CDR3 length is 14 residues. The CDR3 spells CAWSATGFNYGYTF. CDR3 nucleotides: TGTGCCTGGAGTGCGACAGGGTTTAACTATGGCTACACCTTC.

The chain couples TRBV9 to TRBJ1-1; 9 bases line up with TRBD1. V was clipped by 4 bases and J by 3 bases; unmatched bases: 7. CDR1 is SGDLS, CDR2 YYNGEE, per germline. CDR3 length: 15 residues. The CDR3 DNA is TGTGCCAGCAGCCCAACAGGGGGCCCCGACACTGAAGCTTTCTTT. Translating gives CASSPTGGPDTEAFF.

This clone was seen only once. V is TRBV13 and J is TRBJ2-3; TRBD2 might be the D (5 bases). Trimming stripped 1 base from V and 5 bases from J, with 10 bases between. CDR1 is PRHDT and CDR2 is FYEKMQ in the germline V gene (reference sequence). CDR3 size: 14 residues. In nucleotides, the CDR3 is TGTGCCAGCAGCTTAGAAGTAGCGAGAGATACGCAGTATTTT. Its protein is CASSLEVARDTQYF.

The CDR3 loop reads CASSPVALNTEAFF. The CDR3, as DNA: TGTGCCAGCAGTCCGGTAGCCCTGAACACTGAAGCTTTCTTT. This chain uses TRBV27 with TRBJ1-1; D is ambiguous. Germline CDR1 MNHEY, CDR2 SMNVEV (reference sequence). CDR3 length equals 14 residues. V was pared by 5 bases and J by 0 bases, with 10 bases between.

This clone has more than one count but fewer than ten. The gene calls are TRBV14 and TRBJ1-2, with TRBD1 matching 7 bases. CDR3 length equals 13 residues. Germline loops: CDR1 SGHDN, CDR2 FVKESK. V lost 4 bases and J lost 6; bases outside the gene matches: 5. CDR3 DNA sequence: TGTGCCAGCAGCCCCTCGACAGGGAATGGCTACACCTTC. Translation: CASSPSTGNGYTF.

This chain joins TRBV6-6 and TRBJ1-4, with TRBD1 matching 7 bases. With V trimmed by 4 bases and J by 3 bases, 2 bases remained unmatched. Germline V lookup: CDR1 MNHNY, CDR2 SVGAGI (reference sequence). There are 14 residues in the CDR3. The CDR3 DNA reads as TGTGCCAGCAGTTCCGGACAGGCTAATGAAAAACTGTTTTTT. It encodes CASSSGQANEKLFF.

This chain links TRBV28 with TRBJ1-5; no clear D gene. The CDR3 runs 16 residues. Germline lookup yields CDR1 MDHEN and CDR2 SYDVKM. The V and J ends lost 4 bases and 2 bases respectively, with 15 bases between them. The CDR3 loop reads CASSSRGFPGNQPQHF. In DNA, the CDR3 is TGTGCCAGCAGTTCTCGCGGCTTCCCCGGCAATCAGCCCCAGCATTTT.

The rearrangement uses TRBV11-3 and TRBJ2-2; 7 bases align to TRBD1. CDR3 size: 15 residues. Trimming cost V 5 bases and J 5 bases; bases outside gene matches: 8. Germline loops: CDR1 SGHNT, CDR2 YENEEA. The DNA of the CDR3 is TGTGCCAGCAGCCCCCCGGGACAGTTAACCGGGGAGCTGTTTTTT. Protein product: CASSPPGQLTGELFF.

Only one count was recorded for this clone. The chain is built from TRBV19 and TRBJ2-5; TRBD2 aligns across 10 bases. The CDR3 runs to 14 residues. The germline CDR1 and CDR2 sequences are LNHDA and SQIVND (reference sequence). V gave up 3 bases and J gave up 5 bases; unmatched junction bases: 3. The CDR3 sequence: CASSMPSGSETQYF. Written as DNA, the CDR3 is TGTGCCAGTAGTATGCCTAGCGGGAGTGAGACCCAGTACTTC.

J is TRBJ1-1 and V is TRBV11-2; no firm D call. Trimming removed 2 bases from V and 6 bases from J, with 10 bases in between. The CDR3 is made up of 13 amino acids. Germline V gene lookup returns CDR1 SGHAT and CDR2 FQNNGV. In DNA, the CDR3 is TGTGCCAGCAGCTTAAGTGGGCACCCTGAAGCTTTCTTT. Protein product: CASSLSGHPEAFF.

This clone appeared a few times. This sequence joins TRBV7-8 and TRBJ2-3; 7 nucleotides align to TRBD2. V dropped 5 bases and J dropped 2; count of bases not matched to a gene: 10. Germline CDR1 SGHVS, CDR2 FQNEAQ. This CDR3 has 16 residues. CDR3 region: CASSPRPGGFTDTQYF. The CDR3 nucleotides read TGTGCCAGCAGCCCACGCCCGGGGGGATTCACAGATACGCAGTATTTT.

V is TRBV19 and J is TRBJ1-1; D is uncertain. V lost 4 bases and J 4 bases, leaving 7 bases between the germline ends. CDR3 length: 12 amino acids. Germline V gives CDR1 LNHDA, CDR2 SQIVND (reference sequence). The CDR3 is CASSKFLTEAFF. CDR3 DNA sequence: TGTGCCAGTAGTAAATTTCTCACTGAAGCTTTCTTT.

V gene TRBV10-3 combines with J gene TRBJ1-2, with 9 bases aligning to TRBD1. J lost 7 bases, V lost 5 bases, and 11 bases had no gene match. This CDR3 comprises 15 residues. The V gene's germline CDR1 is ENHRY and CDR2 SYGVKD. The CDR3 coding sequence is TGTGCCATCAGTTCAACAGGGGGCGCCTTTGGTGGCTACACCTTC. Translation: CAISSTGGAFGGYTF.

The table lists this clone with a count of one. CDR3 in DNA: TGTGCCAGCAGCTTAGAGTCCCAGGGCCAGAGCATTCAGTACTTC. Translation: CASSLESQGQSIQYF. The chain employs TRBV7-2 and TRBJ2-4; D is perhaps TRBD1 (5 bases). The CDR3 has 15 amino acids. With 1 base removed from V and 9 bases from J, the gap between germline ends came to 16 bases. Per the germline V gene, CDR1 is SGHTA and CDR2 is FQGNSA.

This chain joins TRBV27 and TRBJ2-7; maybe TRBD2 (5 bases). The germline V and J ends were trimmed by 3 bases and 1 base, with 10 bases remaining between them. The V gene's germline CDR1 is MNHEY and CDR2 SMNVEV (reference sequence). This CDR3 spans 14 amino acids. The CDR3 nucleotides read TGTGCCAGCAGTTTGACCAGCGGATCCTACGAGCAGTACTTC. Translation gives CASSLTSGSYEQYF.

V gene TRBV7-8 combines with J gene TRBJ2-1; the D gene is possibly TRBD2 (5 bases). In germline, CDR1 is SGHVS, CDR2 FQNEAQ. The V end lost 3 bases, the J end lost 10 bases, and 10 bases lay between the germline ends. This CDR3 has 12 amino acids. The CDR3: CASSFPGIEQFF. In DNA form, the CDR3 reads TGTGCCAGCAGCTTCCCCGGGATCGAGCAGTTCTTC. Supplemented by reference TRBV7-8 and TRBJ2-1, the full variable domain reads GAGVSQSPRYKVAKRGQDVALRCDPISGHVSLFWYQQALGQGPEFLTYFQNEAQLDKSGLPSDRFFAERPEGSVSTLKIQRTQQEDSAVYLCASSFPGIEQFFGPGTRLTVL.